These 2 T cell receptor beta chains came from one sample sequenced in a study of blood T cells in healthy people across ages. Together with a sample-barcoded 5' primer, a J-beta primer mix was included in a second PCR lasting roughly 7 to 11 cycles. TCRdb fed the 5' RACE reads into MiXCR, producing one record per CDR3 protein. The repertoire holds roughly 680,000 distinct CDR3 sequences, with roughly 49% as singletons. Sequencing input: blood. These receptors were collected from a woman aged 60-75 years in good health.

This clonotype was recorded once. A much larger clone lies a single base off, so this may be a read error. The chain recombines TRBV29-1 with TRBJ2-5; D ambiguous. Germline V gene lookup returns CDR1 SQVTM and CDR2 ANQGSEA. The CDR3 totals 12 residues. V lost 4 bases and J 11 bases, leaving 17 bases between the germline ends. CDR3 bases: TGCAGCGTTGGCATTGGGGTCGGTGAGCAGTACTTC. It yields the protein CSVGIGVGEQYF.

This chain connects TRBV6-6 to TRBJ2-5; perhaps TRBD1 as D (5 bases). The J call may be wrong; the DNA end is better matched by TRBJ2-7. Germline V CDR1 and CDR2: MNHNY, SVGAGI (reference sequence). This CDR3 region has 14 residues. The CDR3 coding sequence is TGTGCCAGCAATACCGGACAAGGATCCTACGAGCAGTACTTC. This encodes CASNTGQGSYEQYF.